Listed here are 4 T cell receptor beta chains from one sample, sequenced in a study of blood T cell repertoires in COVID-19. Using immunoSEQ multiplex PCR, the repertoire was profiled, and TCRdb retains in-frame clones only, with some absent. The sample lists about 460,000 clones; about nine tenths were seen once. The specimen was PBMCs or T cells enriched from blood (not recorded which). These receptors came from a woman aged 55 to 70 who had recovered from COVID-19.

This clone was detected only a few times. The CDR3: CASSERQSLYNSPLHF. The CDR3 DNA is TGCGCCAGCAGTGAACGACAGTCCCTCTATAATTCACCCCTCCACTTT. This sequence joins TRBV10-1 and TRBJ1-6; D is possibly TRBD1 (5 bases). The V gene lost 3 bases and the J gene lost 3 bases, with 12 bases spanning the gap. The CDR3 sequence is 16 residues long. Per the germline V gene, CDR1 is WNHNN and CDR2 is SYGVQD (reference sequence).

In the case of this clone: Other DNA variants within this sample encode the same CDR3. This chain links TRBV20-1 with TRBJ1-2, with a possible D match to TRBD1 (5 bases). Germline V gene sequence: CDR1 DFQATT, CDR2 SNEGSKA (reference sequence). Trimming pared 2 bases from V and 8 bases from J, leaving 9 bases between. The CDR3 totals 11 residues. CDR3 coding DNA: TGCAGTGCTAGACAGGGTCGAGGCTACACCTTC. It translates to CSARQGRGYTF.

This clone has only one observation. This chain's CDR3 is CASRRTSGEVRV. The CDR3, as DNA: TGTGCCAGCCGCCGGACTAGCGGGGAAGTTAGGGTC. The gene calls are TRBV6-6 and TRBJ2-7; 12 nucleotides line up with TRBD2. The CDR3 consists of 12 residues. The germline V gene has CDR1 MNHNY and CDR2 SVGAGI (reference sequence).

The table lists this clone with a few counts. The CDR3 loop is CASSLDRFSTDTQYF. DNA of the CDR3: TGTGCCAGCAGTTTGGACAGGTTCAGCACAGATACGCAGTATTTT. V gene TRBV2 combines with J gene TRBJ2-3; 7 nucleotides match TRBD1. Trimming cost V 5 bases and J 0 bases; bases outside gene matches: 5. The germline CDR1 and CDR2 sequences are SNHLY and FYNNEI. The CDR3 covers 15 residues.